This T cell receptor (beta chain) was recorded in a study of blood T cell repertoires in COVID-19. Study-level background: The United States, Italy and Spain provided the acute and convalescent COVID-19 samples.

V was pared by 2 bases and J by 11 bases, with 19 bases between. The CDR3 has 14 amino acids. Germline V gene sequence: CDR1 MNHNS, CDR2 SASEGT. Per the original data handling: Nucleated cell counts were estimated from reference gene primer amplification. Measured with immunoSEQ multiplex PCR; TCRdb has only the in-frame clones, and not every one. D and trimming were read from the DNA, whereas the V and J calls and clone size are those reported in that table. The table lists fewer than 120,000 clones, roughly four fifths of them singletons. The chain links TRBV6-1 to TRBJ2-7; D is perhaps TRBD2 (6 bases). Sequencing was performed on peripheral blood. The receptor's source is a woman aged 55-69 years with acute or convalescent COVID-19. CDR3 amino acids: CASSELPPPGRKYF. DNA of the CDR3: TGTGCCAGCAGTGAATTGCCCCCCCCAGGGAGGAAGTACTTC.